These 7 T cell receptor beta chains share one sample of origin, sequenced in a study of tumor-infiltrating lymphocytes in primary liver carcinoma. The input was roughly 0.5 ug total RNA; TCR beta cDNA was made from it with a constant-region primer. Slightly modified ARM-PCR served as the procedure for the TCR beta libraries. These libraries came from three rounds of nested multiplex PCR. Two initial PCR rounds of about 9 cycles each paired TRBV1-TRBV30 forward primers with a C-beta reverse primer. TCRdb reanalysed the multiplex PCR reads using MiXCR and keeps one entry per CDR3 protein. This table holds over 75,000 distinct CDR3 sequences, around 70% found once. The source material, roughly 18-30 mg of unsorted bulk tissue, was used to co-extract RNA and DNA. Sequenced material: tumor-adjacent normal liver tissue. These receptors were collected from a middle-aged man with primary liver carcinoma and hepatitis B virus infection.

This clonotype was seen more than once but under ten times. The genes are TRBV5-1 and TRBJ1-2; D is possibly TRBD1 (5 bases). Germline-derived CDR1 and CDR2 are SGHRS and YFSETQ. This CDR3 spans 13 amino acids. V shed 0 bases and J shed 2 bases, with 5 bases lying between them. The CDR3: CASSLGDNYGYTF. DNA for the CDR3: TGCGCCAGCAGCTTGGGGGACAACTATGGCTACACCTTC.

Notes on this clonotype: One junction end does not reproduce the germline sequence, and a read error may be involved. This rearrangement joins TRBV11-1 to TRBJ1-2; D gene uncertain. CDR3 length equals 13 residues. Germline CDR1 and CDR2: SGHAT and FQDESV (reference sequence). CDR3 DNA sequence: TGTGCCAGCAGTCTCTCGGGCAACCATGGCTACACATTC. Translated, it gives CASSLSGNHGYTF. The whole variable domain, filled in from reference TRBV11-1 and TRBJ1-2, reads EAEVAQSPRYKITEKSQAVAFWCDPISGHATLYWYRQILGQGPELLVQFQDESVVDDSQLPKDRFSAERLKGVDSTLKIQPAELGDSAMYLCASSLSGNHGYTFGSGTRLTVV.

The rearrangement uses TRBV6-5 and TRBJ2-6; TRBD1 agrees at 8 bases. The junction had 5 bases not matched to a gene; V was cut back by 6 bases and J by 1 base. Germline CDR1 reads MNHEY; CDR2 reads SVGAGI. This CDR3 is built from 16 residues. For the CDR3, the DNA is TGTGCCAGCAGGACAGGGGACAGATCTGGGGCCAACGTCCTGACTTTC. This sequence encodes CASRTGDRSGANVLTF.

In this sample, this clonotype turned up once. One end of the junction is discordant with germline, which a read error may explain. The J gene is TRBJ2-1, the V gene TRBV5-5; maybe TRBD1 (5 bases). The CDR3 loop spans 15 amino acids. The germline CDR1 and CDR2 sequences are SGHKS and YYEKEE (reference sequence). The CDR3 reads CASSPGQGSYNVQFF. The DNA for the CDR3 is TGTGCCAGCAGCCCTGGGCAGGGTTCCTACAATGTGCAGTTCTTC.

This chain links TRBV20-1 with TRBJ1-3; TRBD1 agrees at 8 bases. Germline CDR1 is DFQATT and CDR2 is SNEGSKA (reference sequence). The CDR3 spans 17 residues. V shed 0 bases and J 3 bases; nucleotides not matched to a gene: 10. CDR3 protein: CSARDSTGGLGGNTIYF. In DNA, the CDR3 is TGCAGTGCTAGAGATTCCACAGGGGGATTAGGTGGAAACACCATATATTTT.

Details on this clonotype: Being one base from a much bigger clone, this may be a read error. The gene calls are TRBV13 and TRBJ1-1; no reliable D call. CDR1 is PRHDT and CDR2 is FYEKMQ in the germline V gene (reference sequence). The CDR3 totals 12 residues. The CDR3 coding sequence is TGTGACAGCAGCCCCAGGCGGAACGAGGCTTTCTTT. This encodes CDSSPRRNEAFF.

For this clonotype: The junction does not match germline at one end; this may be a read error. J is TRBJ2-1 and V is TRBV12-3 or TRBV12-4; D perhaps matches TRBD1 (6 bases). This CDR3 is 13 amino acids long. CDR3 residues: CVSKTGGSNEQFF. CDR3 DNA: TGTGTCAGCAAGACAGGCGGAAGCAATGAACAGTTCTTC.